This record concerns one T cell receptor beta chain sequence. The source of the sample is a study of blood T cell repertoires in COVID-19. About the research overall: The United States, Italy and Spain provided the acute and convalescent COVID-19 samples. The analysed material was cDNA or gDNA that came from T cells, B-cell-depleted T cells, or PBMCs.

Assignments of participants to cohorts depended upon their own reported clinical history. Produced via immunoSEQ multiplex PCR; TCRdb's table is partial and in-frame only. Of around 240,000 clones listed, roughly 82% are singletons. CDR1 and CDR2 (germline): KGHSH, LQKENI. Trimming removed 3 bases from V and 5 bases from J, with 13 bases in between. This CDR3 has 14 amino acids. This clonotype originated in a woman in her forties or fifties who had recovered from COVID-19. The sequenced sample consisted of PBMCs or T cells enriched from blood (not recorded which). V and J are TRBV18 and TRBJ1-2; D uncertain. This chain's CDR3 is CASSPLSASYGYTF. The DNA for the CDR3 is TGTGCCAGCTCACCTTTATCCGCGAGTTATGGCTACACCTTC.